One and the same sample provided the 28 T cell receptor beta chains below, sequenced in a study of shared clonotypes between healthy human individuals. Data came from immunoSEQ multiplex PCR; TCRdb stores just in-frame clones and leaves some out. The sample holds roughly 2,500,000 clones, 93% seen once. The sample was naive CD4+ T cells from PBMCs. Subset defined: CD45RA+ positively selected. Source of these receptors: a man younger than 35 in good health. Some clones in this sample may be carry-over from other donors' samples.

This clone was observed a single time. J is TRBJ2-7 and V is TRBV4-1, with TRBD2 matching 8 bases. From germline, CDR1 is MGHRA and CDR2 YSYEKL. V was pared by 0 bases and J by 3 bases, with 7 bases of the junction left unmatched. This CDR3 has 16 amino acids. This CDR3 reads CASSQDRSGSYYEQYF. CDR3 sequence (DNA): TGCGCCAGCAGCCAAGATCGGAGCGGGAGCTACTACGAGCAGTACTTC.

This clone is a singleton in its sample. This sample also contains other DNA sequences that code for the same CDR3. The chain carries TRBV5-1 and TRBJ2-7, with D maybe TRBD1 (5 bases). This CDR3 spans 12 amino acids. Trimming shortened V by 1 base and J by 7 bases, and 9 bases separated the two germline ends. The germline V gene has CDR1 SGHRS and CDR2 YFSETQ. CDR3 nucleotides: TGCGCCAGCAGCTTGACAGGTTCAGAGCAGTACTTC. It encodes CASSLTGSEQYF.

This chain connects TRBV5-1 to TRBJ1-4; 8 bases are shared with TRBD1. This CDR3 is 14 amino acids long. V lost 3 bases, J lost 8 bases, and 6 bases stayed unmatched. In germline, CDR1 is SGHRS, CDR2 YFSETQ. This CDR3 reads CASSYQGAGEKLFF. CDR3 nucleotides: TGCGCCAGCAGCTATCAGGGGGCGGGCGAAAAACTGTTTTTT.

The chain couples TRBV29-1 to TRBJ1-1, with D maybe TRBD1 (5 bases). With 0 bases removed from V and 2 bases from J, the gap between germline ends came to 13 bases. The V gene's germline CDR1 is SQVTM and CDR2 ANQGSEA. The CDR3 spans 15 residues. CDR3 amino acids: CSVEDRVRVNTEAFF. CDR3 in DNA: TGCAGCGTTGAAGATCGGGTCAGGGTCAACACTGAAGCTTTCTTT.

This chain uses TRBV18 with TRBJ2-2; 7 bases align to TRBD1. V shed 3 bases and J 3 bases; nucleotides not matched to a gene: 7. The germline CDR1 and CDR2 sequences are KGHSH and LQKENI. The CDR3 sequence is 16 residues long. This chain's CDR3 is CASSPRIGQDTGELFF. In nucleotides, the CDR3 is TGTGCCAGCTCACCGCGGATAGGACAGGACACCGGGGAGCTGTTTTTT.

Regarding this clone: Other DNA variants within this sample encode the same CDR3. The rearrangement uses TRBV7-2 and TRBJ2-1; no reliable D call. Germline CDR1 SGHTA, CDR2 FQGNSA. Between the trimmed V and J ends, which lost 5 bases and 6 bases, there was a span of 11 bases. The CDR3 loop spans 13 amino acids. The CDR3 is CASSLARANEQFF. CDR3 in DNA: TGTGCCAGCAGCCTGGCTAGAGCCAATGAGCAGTTCTTC.

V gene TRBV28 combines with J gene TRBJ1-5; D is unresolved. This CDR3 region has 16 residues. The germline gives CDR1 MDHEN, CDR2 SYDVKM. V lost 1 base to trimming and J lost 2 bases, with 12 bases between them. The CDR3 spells CASSLSDAARNQPQHF. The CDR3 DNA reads TGTGCCAGCAGTTTATCAGACGCCGCCCGCAATCAGCCCCAGCATTTT.

CDR3 sequence (DNA): TGTGCCAGCAGTGAATTTTGGGGGAGTATCTACGAGCAGTACTTC. Translated: CASSEFWGSIYEQYF. The chain couples TRBV6-1 to TRBJ2-7; D might be TRBD1 or TRBD2, each matching 5 bases. This CDR3 is 15 amino acids long. CDR1 is MNHNS and CDR2 is SASEGT in the germline V gene. The V and J ends lost 2 bases and 3 bases respectively, with 14 bases between them.

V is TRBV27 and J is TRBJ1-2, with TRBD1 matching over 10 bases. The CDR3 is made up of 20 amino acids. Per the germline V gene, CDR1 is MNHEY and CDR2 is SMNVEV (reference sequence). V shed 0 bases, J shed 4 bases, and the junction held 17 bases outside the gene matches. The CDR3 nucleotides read TGTGCCAGCAGTTTATCGTCATTTGGGGGACAGGGGACCTTCGGCTATGGCTACACCTTC. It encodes CASSLSSFGGQGTFGYGYTF.

CDR3 region: CASKTGAGANVLTF. CDR3 sequence (DNA): TGTGCCAGCAAAACAGGGGCTGGGGCCAACGTCCTGACTTTC. The V gene is TRBV7-2, the J gene TRBJ2-6, with 7 bases identical to TRBD1. CDR3 length: 14 amino acids. Germline loops: CDR1 SGHTA, CDR2 FQGNSA. Trimming at V came to 7 bases and at J to 2 bases, leaving 2 bases not matched to a gene.

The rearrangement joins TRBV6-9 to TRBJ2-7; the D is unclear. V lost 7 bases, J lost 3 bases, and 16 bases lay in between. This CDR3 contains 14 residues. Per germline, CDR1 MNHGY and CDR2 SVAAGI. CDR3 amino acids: CASTTPRPNYEQYF. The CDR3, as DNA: TGTGCCAGCACCACCCCCCGACCGAACTACGAGCAGTACTTC.

The CDR3 reads CATSQNPTMPDEQYF. Here the CDR3 DNA reads TGTGCCACCAGCCAAAACCCCACGATGCCGGACGAGCAGTACTTC. V and J are TRBV15 and TRBJ2-7; D unclear. Germline V lookup: CDR1 LNHNV, CDR2 YYDKDF (reference sequence). The CDR3 spans 15 residues. Trimming removed 5 bases from V and 5 bases from J, with 19 bases in between.

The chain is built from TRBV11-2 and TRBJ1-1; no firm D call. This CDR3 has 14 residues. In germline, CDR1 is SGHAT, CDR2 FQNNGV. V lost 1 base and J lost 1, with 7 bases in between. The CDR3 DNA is TGTGCCAGCAGCTTAGTTTTGGGGAACACTGAAGCTTTCTTT. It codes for CASSLVLGNTEAFF.

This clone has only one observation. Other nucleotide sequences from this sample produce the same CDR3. The CDR3 reads CASSLGRSGYTF. CDR3 nucleotide sequence: TGTGCCAGCAGCTTAGGAAGGAGTGGCTACACCTTC. This chain uses TRBV7-2 with TRBJ1-2; D is undetermined. CDR3 size: 12 residues. V lost 1 base and J 7 bases, leaving 7 bases between the germline ends. Germline V gene sequence: CDR1 SGHTA, CDR2 FQGNSA.

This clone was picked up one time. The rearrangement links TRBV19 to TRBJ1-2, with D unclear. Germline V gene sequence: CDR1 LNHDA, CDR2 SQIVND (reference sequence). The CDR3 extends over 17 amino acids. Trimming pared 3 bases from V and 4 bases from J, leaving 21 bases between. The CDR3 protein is CASSMALPRTFGYGYTF. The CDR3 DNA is TGTGCCAGTAGTATGGCCCTTCCGCGGACCTTTGGCTATGGCTACACCTTC.

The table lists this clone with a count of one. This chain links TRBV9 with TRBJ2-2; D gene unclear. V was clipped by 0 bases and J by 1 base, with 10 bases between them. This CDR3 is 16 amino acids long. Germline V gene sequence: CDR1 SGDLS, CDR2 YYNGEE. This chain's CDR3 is CASSVGRAQNTGELFF. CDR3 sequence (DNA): TGTGCCAGCAGCGTAGGACGGGCCCAGAACACCGGGGAGCTGTTTTTT.

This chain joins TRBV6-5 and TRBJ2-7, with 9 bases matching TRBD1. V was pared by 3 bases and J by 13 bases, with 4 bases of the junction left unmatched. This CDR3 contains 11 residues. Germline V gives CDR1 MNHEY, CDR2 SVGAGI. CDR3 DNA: TGTGCCAGCAGTTATAGGGACAGGGACTACTTC. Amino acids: CASSYRDRDYF.

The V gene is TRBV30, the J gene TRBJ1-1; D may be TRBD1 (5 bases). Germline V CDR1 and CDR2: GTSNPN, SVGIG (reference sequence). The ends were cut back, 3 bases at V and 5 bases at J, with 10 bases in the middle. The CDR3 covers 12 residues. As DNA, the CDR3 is TGTGCCTGGAGCAGGGTATCAACTGAAGCTTTCTTT. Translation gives CAWSRVSTEAFF.

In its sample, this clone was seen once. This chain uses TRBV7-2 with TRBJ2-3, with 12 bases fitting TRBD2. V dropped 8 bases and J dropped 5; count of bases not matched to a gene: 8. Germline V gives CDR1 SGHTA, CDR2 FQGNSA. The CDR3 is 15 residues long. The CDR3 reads CASRLAGAAGDTQYF. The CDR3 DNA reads TGTGCCAGCCGACTAGCGGGAGCCGCGGGAGATACGCAGTATTTT.

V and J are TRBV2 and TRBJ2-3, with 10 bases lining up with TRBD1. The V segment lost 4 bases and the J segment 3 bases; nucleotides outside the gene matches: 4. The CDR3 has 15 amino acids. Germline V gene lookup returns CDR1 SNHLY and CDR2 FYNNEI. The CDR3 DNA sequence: TGTGCCAGCAGTGGGGACAGGGGTGGAACAGATACGCAGTATTTT. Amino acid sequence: CASSGDRGGTDTQYF.

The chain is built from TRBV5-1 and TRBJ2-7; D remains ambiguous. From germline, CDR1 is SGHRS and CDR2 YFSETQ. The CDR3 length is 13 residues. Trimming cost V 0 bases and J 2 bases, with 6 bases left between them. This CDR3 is CASSLASTYEQYF. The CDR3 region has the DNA TGCGCCAGCAGCTTGGCTTCCACCTACGAGCAGTACTTC.

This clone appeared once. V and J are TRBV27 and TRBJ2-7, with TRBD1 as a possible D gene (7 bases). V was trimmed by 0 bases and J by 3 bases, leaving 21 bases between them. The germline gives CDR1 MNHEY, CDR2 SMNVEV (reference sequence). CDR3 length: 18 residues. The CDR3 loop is CASSLSSTRGAGGYEQYF. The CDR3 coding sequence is TGTGCCAGCAGTTTATCTAGCACTAGGGGGGCAGGGGGCTACGAGCAGTACTTC.

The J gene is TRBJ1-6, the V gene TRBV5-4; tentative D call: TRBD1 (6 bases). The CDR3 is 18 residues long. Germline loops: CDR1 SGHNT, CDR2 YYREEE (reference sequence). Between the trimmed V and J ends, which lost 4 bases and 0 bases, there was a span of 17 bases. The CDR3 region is CASSPGGGISSYNSPLHF. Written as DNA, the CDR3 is TGTGCCAGCAGCCCGGGGGGCGGGATCAGCTCCTATAATTCACCCCTCCACTTT. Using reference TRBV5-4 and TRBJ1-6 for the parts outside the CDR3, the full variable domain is ETGVTQSPTHLIKTRGQQVTLRCSSQSGHNTVSWYQQALGQGPQFIFQYYREEENGRGNFPPRFSGLQFPNYSSELNVNALELDDSALYLCASSPGGGISSYNSPLHFGNGTRLTVT.

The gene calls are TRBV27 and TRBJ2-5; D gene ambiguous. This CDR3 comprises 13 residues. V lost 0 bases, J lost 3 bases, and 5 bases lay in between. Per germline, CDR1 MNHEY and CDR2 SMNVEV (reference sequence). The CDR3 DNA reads TGTGCCAGCAGTTTATCACCTGAAGAGACCCAGTACTTC. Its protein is CASSLSPEETQYF.

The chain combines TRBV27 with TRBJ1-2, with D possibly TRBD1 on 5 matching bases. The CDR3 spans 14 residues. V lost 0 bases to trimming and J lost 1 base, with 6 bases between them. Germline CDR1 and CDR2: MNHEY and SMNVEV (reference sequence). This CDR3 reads CASSLSGVNYGYTF. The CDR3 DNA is TGTGCCAGCAGTTTATCGGGGGTTAACTATGGCTACACCTTC.

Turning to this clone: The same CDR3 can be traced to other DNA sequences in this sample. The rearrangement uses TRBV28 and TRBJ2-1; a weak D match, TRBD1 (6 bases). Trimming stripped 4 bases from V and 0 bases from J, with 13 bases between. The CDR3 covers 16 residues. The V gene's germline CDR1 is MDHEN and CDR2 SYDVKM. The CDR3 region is CASSSRTASSYNEQFF. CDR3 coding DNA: TGTGCCAGCAGTTCCCGGACAGCGAGCTCCTACAATGAGCAGTTCTTC.

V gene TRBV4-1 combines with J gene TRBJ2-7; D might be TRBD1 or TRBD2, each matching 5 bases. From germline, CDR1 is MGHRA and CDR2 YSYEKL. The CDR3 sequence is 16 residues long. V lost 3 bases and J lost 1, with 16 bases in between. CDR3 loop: CASSQAGTAVSYEQYF. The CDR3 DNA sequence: TGCGCCAGCAGCCAGGCCGGGACCGCGGTATCCTACGAGCAGTACTTC.

The CDR3 DNA follows: TGTGCCATCAGTGGGCAGGGGGGGAACACCGGGGAGCTGTTTTTT. Translation: CAISGQGGNTGELFF. The chain joins TRBV10-3 to TRBJ2-2, with D perhaps matching TRBD1 (7 bases). The germline CDR1 and CDR2 sequences are ENHRY and SYGVKD. The CDR3 totals 15 residues. The V end lost 4 bases, the J end lost 1 base, and 10 bases lay between the germline ends.